This T cell receptor (beta chain) was captured by sequencing in a study of blood T cell repertoires in COVID-19. At the level of the study: Nucleic acid was either cDNA or gDNA, and it came from T cells, B-cell-depleted T cells, or PBMCs.

The CDR3 contains 13 residues. V was shortened by 4 bases and J by 0 bases, with 4 bases between the two germline ends. CDR1 is MNHEY, CDR2 SVGEGT, per germline. Authors' methods: Reference gene primer amplification in the assay estimated nucleated cell counts. The data were produced by immunoSEQ multiplex PCR, yet TCRdb's version contains in-frame clones alone and is incomplete. The V and J calls and the clone size are those of that table, but D and trimming were determined from the DNA. The table has 120,000 to 150,000 clones, around 84% seen once. This rearrangement joins TRBV6-2 or TRBV6-3 to TRBJ1-5; D remains ambiguous. Material for sequencing was peripheral blood. The sequence was obtained from a human donor in a cohort sampled during active COVID-19. This CDR3 is CASSFLSNQPQHF. CDR3 DNA: TGTGCCAGCAGTTTCCTTAGCAATCAGCCCCAGCATTTT.